This passage covers 26 T cell receptor beta chains from one sample sequenced in a study of brain metastases from non-small cell lung cancer. The method was immunoSEQ multiplex PCR; TCRdb's version includes in-frame clones alone and lacks a portion of them. The data contain some 4,000 clones, around 85% of them seen just once; the ten biggest clones take up around 7.8%. The sequencing input was primary lung tumor tissue. Every receptor here comes from a donor at least 40 years old with non-small cell lung cancer.

A remark on this clone: The junction departs from germline at one end; a sequencing error may be responsible. Distinct nucleotide sequences in the sample also encode this CDR3. The chain links TRBV4-1 to TRBJ1-1; no definite D call. CDR1 and CDR2 (germline): MGHRA, YSYEKL. The CDR3 covers 14 residues. This CDR3 is CASSWTRGNTEAFF. CDR3 bases: TGCGCCAGCTCGTGGACTCGAGGAAACACTGAAGCCTTCTTT.

The table lists this clone with a count of one. The chain has TRBV7-2 and TRBJ2-5; tentatively, D is TRBD1 or TRBD2 (6 bases each). Between the trimmed V and J ends, which lost 2 bases and 2 bases, there was a span of 12 bases. The CDR3 sequence is 15 residues long. Germline CDR1 reads SGHTA; CDR2 reads FQGNSA. The CDR3 sequence is CASSLYRGRQETQYF. The CDR3 nucleotides read TGTGCCAGCAGCTTATACCGGGGGCGACAAGAGACCCAGTACTTC.

The chain is built from TRBV5-1 and TRBJ2-3, with 11 nucleotides matching TRBD2. V was pared by 4 bases and J by 0 bases, with 10 bases of the junction left unmatched. The CDR3 consists of 18 residues. CDR1 and CDR2 (germline): SGHRS, YFSETQ. The CDR3 coding sequence is TGCGCCAGCAGCCGAACTAGCGGGGGCACATCTAGCACAGATACGCAGTATTTT. The encoded protein is CASSRTSGGTSSTDTQYF.

The chain joins TRBV6-4 to TRBJ2-1; the D gene is possibly TRBD2 (5 bases). V was pared by 10 bases and J by 8 bases, with 21 bases between. The CDR3 contains 14 residues. Germline V gene data show CDR1 as MRHNA and CDR2 as SNTAGT. The CDR3 sequence is CATGGAGSTDEQFF. For the CDR3, the DNA is TGTGCCACCGGAGGCGCCGGTAGTACCGATGAGCAGTTCTTC.

This clone has just a few counts. The chain recombines TRBV4-3 with TRBJ1-2; 7 bases line up with TRBD1. Germline V gene sequence: CDR1 LGHNA, CDR2 YSLEER. After removal of 0 bases from V and 4 bases from J, the junction contained 5 bases not matched to a gene. The CDR3 covers 15 residues. The CDR3 DNA is TGCGCCAGCAGCCAAGAGACAGGGCCAGGCTATGGCTACACCTTC. Protein sequence: CASSQETGPGYGYTF.

The rearrangement joins TRBV3-1 (or the pseudogene TRBV3-2) to TRBJ1-1, with D perhaps TRBD1 (6 bases). V was shortened by 2 bases and J by 3 bases, with 7 bases between the two germline ends. CDR1 and CDR2 (germline): LGHDT, YNNKEL (reference sequence). The CDR3 has 13 amino acids. CDR3 region: CASSQYRDTEAFF. CDR3 nucleotide sequence: TGTGCCAGCAGCCAATACAGGGACACTGAAGCTTTCTTT.

This CDR3 reads CASSFPGTGNEKLFF. The CDR3 DNA follows: TGTGCCAGCAGTTTTCCCGGGACAGGGAATGAAAAACTGTTTTTT. The chain recombines TRBV28 with TRBJ1-4, with TRBD1 matching 9 bases. The CDR3 extends over 15 amino acids. The ends lost 3 bases at V and 5 bases at J; junction bases unmatched: 4. Germline V gene data show CDR1 as MDHEN and CDR2 as SYDVKM.

V usage is TRBV6-5 and J usage is TRBJ1-4; unclear D gene. The CDR3 sequence is 14 residues long. V lost 3 bases and J 6 bases, leaving 11 bases between the germline ends. CDR1 and CDR2 from the germline V gene are MNHEY and SVGAGI. The CDR3 loop reads CASSYAGIDEKLFF. The CDR3 coding sequence is TGTGCCAGCAGTTATGCGGGGATAGATGAAAAACTGTTTTTT.

The chain combines TRBV15 with TRBJ2-7; the D is unclear. Germline lookup yields CDR1 LNHNV and CDR2 YYDKDF (reference sequence). V shed 10 bases and J shed 2 bases, with 18 bases lying between them. The CDR3 has 14 residues. CDR3 nucleotide sequence: TGTGCCATTAGCAGTCTGGACGCAGCCTACGAGCAGTACGTC. Translated: CAISSLDAAYEQYV.

The V and J genes are TRBV20-1 and TRBJ2-1; unclear D gene. Germline assignment: CDR1 DFQATT and CDR2 SNEGSKA (reference sequence). V was pared by 3 bases and J by 5 bases, with 8 bases between. The CDR3 has 12 residues. The CDR3 DNA is TGCAGTGCTAGTCTGGTCGACAATGAGCAGTTCTTC. This gives the protein CSASLVDNEQFF.

This clone was seen once. The gene calls are TRBV6-5 and TRBJ2-7; 8 bases match TRBD2. The CDR3 consists of 12 residues. J gave up 5 bases and V 7 bases, and 4 bases lay outside the gene matches. The V gene's germline CDR1 is MNHEY and CDR2 SVGAGI. The DNA of the CDR3 is TGTGCCAGCACCCGGGGGGGTAACGAGCAGTACGTC. Translation: CASTRGGNEQYV.

This rearrangement joins TRBV7-7 to TRBJ2-5; D perhaps matches TRBD2 (5 bases). The CDR3 runs to 16 residues. Germline V gene lookup returns CDR1 SSHAT and CDR2 FNYEAQ (reference sequence). Trimming removed 1 base at V and 5 bases at J, with 17 bases between. For the CDR3, the DNA is TGTGCCAGCAGCTTAGGCCTGAGCGGTGGCGCGGAGACCCAGTACTTC. It codes for CASSLGLSGGAETQYF.

The rearrangement joins TRBV12-3 or TRBV12-4 to TRBJ1-1; D not certain. V lost 10 bases, J lost 1 base, and 13 bases lay in between. This CDR3 spans 13 amino acids. The DNA of the CDR3 is TGTGCCACAAAGGCATACTCGAACACTGAAGCTTTCTTT. Amino acids: CATKAYSNTEAFF.

V usage is TRBV5-1 and J usage is TRBJ2-7, with D hard to call. CDR3 size: 12 residues. Trimming took off 0 bases at V and 5 bases at J, with 6 bases between the two ends. In germline, CDR1 is SGHRS, CDR2 YFSETQ. The chain's CDR3 is CASSLESNEQYV. CDR3 bases: TGCGCCAGCAGCTTGGAATCAAACGAGCAGTACGTC.

CDR3 sequence: CSAQGINTGTEAFF. In DNA, the CDR3 is TGCAGCGCACAGGGAATTAACACGGGGACTGAAGCTTTCTTT. The chain joins TRBV29-1 to TRBJ1-1; D might be TRBD1 (6 bases). This CDR3 is 14 amino acids long. CDR1 is SQVTM and CDR2 is ANQGSEA in the germline V gene. V lost 7 bases to trimming and J lost 5 bases, with 20 bases between them.

This clone was found once. V and J are TRBV29-1 and TRBJ1-1; 7 positions match TRBD1. CDR3 size: 19 residues. Germline V gene data show CDR1 as SQVTM and CDR2 as ANQGSEA. The V segment lost 3 bases and the J segment 5 bases; nucleotides outside the gene matches: 24. CDR3 residues: CSVEGAELASAGGFTEAFF. CDR3 coding DNA: TGCAGCGTTGAGGGGGCAGAGTTAGCATCGGCAGGGGGATTTACTGAAGCTTTCTTT.

The chain links TRBV4-3 to TRBJ2-5; 13 positions match TRBD2. CDR1 and CDR2 (germline): LGHNA, YSLEER. This CDR3 is built from 16 residues. V shed 5 bases, J shed 4 bases, and the junction held 7 bases outside the gene matches. CDR3 nucleotides: TGCGCCAGCAGCATCCGACTAGCGGGGGGCGGAGAGACCCAGTACTTC. This gives the protein CASSIRLAGGGETQYF.

The chain has TRBV6-5 and TRBJ2-3; either TRBD1 or TRBD2 may fit D (5 bases each). Germline V gene sequence: CDR1 MNHEY, CDR2 SVGAGI. V was cut by 7 bases and J by 1 base, with 9 bases left in between. This CDR3 is 13 amino acids long. CDR3 DNA: TGTGCCAGCACCGTGGGGGGCACAGATACGCAGTATTTT. Residues: CASTVGGTDTQYF.

The chain has TRBV30 and TRBJ2-4; D may be TRBD1 or TRBD2 (5 bases each). CDR1 and CDR2 (germline): GTSNPN, SVGIG (reference sequence). V was shortened by 5 bases and J by 8 bases, with 10 bases between the two germline ends. The CDR3 consists of 11 residues. The CDR3 bases are TGTGCCTGGGCCAGAGGGGACATTCAGTACTTC. Its protein product is CAWARGDIQYF.

The rearrangement uses TRBV14 and TRBJ1-2; 8 bases line up with TRBD1. After removal of 1 base from V and 8 bases from J, the junction contained 6 bases not matched to a gene. The CDR3 loop spans 14 amino acids. Germline loops: CDR1 SGHDN, CDR2 FVKESK. CDR3 residues: CASSQARGRIGYTF. The CDR3 nucleotides read TGTGCCAGCAGCCAAGCCAGGGGGCGTATAGGCTACACCTTC.

V and J are TRBV18 and TRBJ2-1, with 10 bases aligning to TRBD1. The CDR3 is made up of 16 amino acids. Trimming took 3 bases from V and 2 from J; bases not matched to a gene: 4. CDR1 and CDR2 from the germline V gene are KGHSH and LQKENI. The CDR3: CASSPDRGFPYNEQFF. In DNA form, the CDR3 reads TGTGCCAGCTCACCGGACAGGGGGTTTCCCTACAATGAGCAGTTCTTC.

The chain combines TRBV30 with TRBJ2-3; D tentatively fits TRBD1 or TRBD2 (6 bases each). Trimming removed 0 bases at V and 2 bases at J, with 12 bases between. The CDR3 loop spans 15 amino acids. Germline V gene sequence: CDR1 GTSNPN, CDR2 SVGIG (reference sequence). The CDR3 loop reads CAWSVGGSHTDTQYF. For the CDR3, the DNA is TGTGCCTGGAGTGTCGGGGGCTCGCACACAGATACGCAGTATTTT.

V gene TRBV19 combines with J gene TRBJ1-1, with D maybe TRBD1 (5 bases). V shed 5 bases and J shed 1 base, with 14 bases lying between them. Germline V gene sequence: CDR1 LNHDA, CDR2 SQIVND (reference sequence). CDR3 length equals 15 residues. In DNA form, the CDR3 reads TGTGCCAGTAGTCCCCGATTCGGGGGGAACACTGAAGCTTTCTTT. This codes for CASSPRFGGNTEAFF.

V and J are TRBV7-2 and TRBJ1-5; D is ambiguous. With 2 bases removed from V and 4 bases from J, the gap between germline ends came to 9 bases. Germline-derived CDR1 and CDR2 are SGHTA and FQGNSA. The CDR3 length is 14 residues. This chain's CDR3 is CASSLRGINQPQHF. CDR3 sequence (DNA): TGTGCCAGCAGCTTAAGAGGGATTAATCAGCCCCAGCATTTT.

This clone was seen a single time. The chain recombines TRBV5-8 with TRBJ1-5; tentatively, D is TRBD1 (5 bases). Trimming took off 2 bases at V and 2 bases at J, with 14 bases between the two ends. From germline, CDR1 is SGHTS and CDR2 YDEGEE. The CDR3 is 16 amino acids. The CDR3 DNA reads as TGTGCCAGCAGCTTCGGACACCTTGAGGGCAATCAGCCCCAGCATTTT. As protein: CASSFGHLEGNQPQHF.

This chain uses TRBV5-1 with TRBJ2-2; 10 bases align to TRBD2. In germline, CDR1 is SGHRS, CDR2 YFSETQ. The CDR3 consists of 15 residues. With V trimmed by 1 base and J by 6 bases, 3 bases remained unmatched. The CDR3 DNA reads TGCGCCAGCAGCTTGACTAGCGGGGTCTCCGGGGAGCTGTTTTTT. Translated: CASSLTSGVSGELFF.